The clone carrying this T cell receptor (beta chain) was observed a handful of times. These data belong to a study of blood T cell repertoires in COVID-19. Repertoires were generated with immunoSEQ multiplex PCR, while TCRdb's copy carries only in-frame clones and drops some. Of over 60,000 clones listed, 82% are singletons. V dropped 0 bases and J dropped 4 bases, with 11 bases sitting between them. This CDR3 has 15 amino acids. Germline CDR1 LGHNA, CDR2 YNFKEQ. The sequence was collected from a woman older than 75 with acute or convalescent COVID-19. The sample consisted of peripheral blood. The rearrangement uses TRBV4-2 and TRBJ2-3; possibly TRBD1 for D (6 bases). CDR3 sequence: CASSQDAQGPDTQYF. DNA of the CDR3: TGTGCCAGCAGCCAAGATGCCCAGGGGCCAGATACGCAGTATTTT.